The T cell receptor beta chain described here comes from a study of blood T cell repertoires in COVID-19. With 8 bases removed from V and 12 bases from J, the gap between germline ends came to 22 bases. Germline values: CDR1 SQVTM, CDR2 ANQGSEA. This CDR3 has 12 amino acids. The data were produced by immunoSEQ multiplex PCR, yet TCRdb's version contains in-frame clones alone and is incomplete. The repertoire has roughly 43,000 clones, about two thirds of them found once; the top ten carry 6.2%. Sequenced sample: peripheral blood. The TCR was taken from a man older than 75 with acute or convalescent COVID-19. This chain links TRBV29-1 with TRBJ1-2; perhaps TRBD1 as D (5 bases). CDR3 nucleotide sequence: TGCAGCTCTGGGGGGGGTTCACTGGCTGACACCTTC. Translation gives CSSGGGSLADTF. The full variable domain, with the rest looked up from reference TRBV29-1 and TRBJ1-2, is SAVISQKPSRDICQRGTSLTIQCQVDSQVTMMFWYRQQPGQSLTLIATANQGSEATYESGFVIDKFPISRPNLTFSTLTVSNMSPEDSSIYLCSSGGGSLADTFGSGTRLTVV.